Listed here are 6 T cell receptor beta chains from one sample, sequenced in a study of T cell changes during pregnancy in multiple sclerosis. Generated by immunoSEQ multiplex PCR, the TCRdb table keeps only in-frame clones and is missing some. The sample includes fewer than 85,000 clones, approximately 89% of them seen just once. Source: peripheral blood, taken before pregnancy. Receptors originate from a female donor with multiple sclerosis, enrolled in a pregnancy study.

This clone was detected only once. This chain connects TRBV4-1 to TRBJ2-5; TRBD2 agrees at 14 bases. The V gene end was trimmed by 1 base and the J gene end by 1 base; junction bases not matched to a gene: 14. Germline CDR1 reads MGHRA; CDR2 reads YSYEKL. The CDR3 has 21 residues. Here the CDR3 reads CASSQAVLRLGLAGGQETQYF. CDR3 in DNA: TGCGCCAGCAGCCAAGCGGTCCTAAGACTAGGACTAGCGGGGGGCCAAGAGACCCAGTACTTC.

The chain carries TRBV15 and TRBJ1-4, with TRBD1 identical over 7 bases. Germline assignment: CDR1 LNHNV and CDR2 YYDKDF (reference sequence). Trimming at V came to 4 bases and at J to 4 bases, leaving 9 bases not matched to a gene. The CDR3 has 16 residues. The CDR3 here is CATSTYLRDSNEKLFF. In DNA, the CDR3 is TGTGCCACCAGCACCTACCTCCGGGACAGTAATGAAAAACTGTTTTTT.

The chain combines TRBV7-2 with TRBJ2-3; TRBD2 matches 10 bases. The CDR3 has 15 amino acids. The V and J ends lost 5 bases and 4 bases, in that order; junction bases with no gene match: 6. The germline V gene encodes CDR1 SGHTA and CDR2 FQGNSA. The CDR3 nucleotides are TGTGCCAGCAGCACAACTAGCGGGGTAGCAGATACGCAGTATTTT. This translates into CASSTTSGVADTQYF.

The V gene is TRBV11-2, the J gene TRBJ2-5; D might be TRBD2 (7 bases). Deletions cut 3 bases from V and 5 bases from J, with 16 bases between. Per germline, CDR1 SGHAT and CDR2 FQNNGV. This CDR3 contains 15 residues. The CDR3 DNA sequence: TGTGCCAGCAGCTTCCCCGGCGCGGGGGCTGAGACCCAGTACTTC. Amino acids: CASSFPGAGAETQYF.

The chain links TRBV6-5 to TRBJ1-2, with TRBD1 as a possible D gene (5 bases). Trimming removed 6 bases at V and 2 bases at J, with 10 bases between. The CDR3 contains 13 residues. Germline-derived CDR1 and CDR2 are MNHEY and SVGAGI. CDR3 protein: CASRSQANYGYTF. The CDR3 DNA reads TGTGCCAGCAGGTCACAGGCAAACTATGGCTACACCTTC.

The chain uses TRBV27 and TRBJ1-5, with D possibly TRBD1 on 6 matching bases. The germline V gene encodes CDR1 MNHEY and CDR2 SMNVEV (reference sequence). The CDR3 is made up of 14 amino acids. V was cut by 3 bases and J by 6 bases, with 12 bases left in between. This CDR3 reads CASSFGQGTQPQHF. CDR3 DNA: TGTGCCAGCAGTTTTGGGCAGGGGACTCAGCCCCAGCATTTT.